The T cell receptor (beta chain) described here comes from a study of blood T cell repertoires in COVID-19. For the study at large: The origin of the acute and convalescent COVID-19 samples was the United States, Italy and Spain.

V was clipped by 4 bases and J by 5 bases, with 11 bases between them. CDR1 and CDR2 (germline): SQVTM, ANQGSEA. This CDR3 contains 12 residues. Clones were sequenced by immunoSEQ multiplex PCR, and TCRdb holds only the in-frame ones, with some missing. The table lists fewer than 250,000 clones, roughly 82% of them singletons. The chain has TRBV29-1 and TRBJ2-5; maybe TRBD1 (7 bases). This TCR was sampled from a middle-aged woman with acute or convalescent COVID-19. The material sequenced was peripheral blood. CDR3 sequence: CSVVAGGETQYF. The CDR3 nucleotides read TGCAGCGTTGTCGCAGGGGGGGAGACCCAGTACTTC.